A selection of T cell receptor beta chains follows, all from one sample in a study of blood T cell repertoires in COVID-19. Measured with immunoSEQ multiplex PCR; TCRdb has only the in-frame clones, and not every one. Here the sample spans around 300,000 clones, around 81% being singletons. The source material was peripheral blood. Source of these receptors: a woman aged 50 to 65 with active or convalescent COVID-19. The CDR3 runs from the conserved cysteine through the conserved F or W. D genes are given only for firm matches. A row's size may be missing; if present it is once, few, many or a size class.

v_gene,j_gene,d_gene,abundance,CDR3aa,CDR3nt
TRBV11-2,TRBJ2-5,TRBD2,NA,CASSTTSGRWETQYF,TGTGCCAGCAGCACAACTAGCGGGAGGTGGGAGACCCAGTACTTC
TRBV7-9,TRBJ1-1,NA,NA,CASSSPARGEAFF,TGTGCCAGCAGCTCCCCGGCCCGCGGTGAAGCTTTCTTT
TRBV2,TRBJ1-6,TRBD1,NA,CASSEGDREYSPLHF,TGTGCCAGCAGTGAAGGGGACAGGGAGTATTCACCCCTCCACTTT
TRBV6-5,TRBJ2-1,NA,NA,CASSRSGANEQFF,TGTGCCAGCAGCAGAAGCGGTGCCAATGAGCAGTTCTTC
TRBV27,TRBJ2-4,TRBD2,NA,CASSLSVAGGNIQYF,TGTGCCAGCAGTTTATCGGTAGCGGGGGGAAACATTCAGTACTTC
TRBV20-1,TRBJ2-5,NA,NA,CSASLETQYF,TGCAGTGCTAGCTTAGAGACCCAGTACTTC
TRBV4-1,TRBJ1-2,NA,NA,CASSQGPRTELGYTF,TGCGCCAGCAGCCAAGGCCCGAGAACCGAGTTGGGCTACACCTTC
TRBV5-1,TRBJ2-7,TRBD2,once,CASSLAGSAGGEQYF,TGCGCCAGCAGCTTGGCCGGGTCCGCCGGGGGGGAGCAGTACTTC
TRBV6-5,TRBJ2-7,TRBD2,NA,CASRRTSDYEQYF,TGTGCCAGCAGGAGGACTAGTGACTACGAGCAGTACTTC
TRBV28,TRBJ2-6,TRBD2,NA,CASSPGGADGANVLTF,TGTGCCAGCAGCCCCGGGGGGGCAGATGGGGCCAACGTCCTGACTTTC
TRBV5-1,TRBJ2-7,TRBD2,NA,CASSWTGGSDYEQYF,TGCGCCAGCAGCTGGACCGGGGGGAGCGACTACGAGCAGTACTTC
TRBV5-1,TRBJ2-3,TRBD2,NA,CASSLVGRGRGTDTQYF,TGCGCCAGCAGCTTGGTAGGGCGCGGGAGGGGGACAGATACGCAGTATTTT
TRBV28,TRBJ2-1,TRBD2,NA,CASRSGTSVYEQFF,TGTGCCAGCAGGTCCGGGACTAGCGTCTATGAGCAGTTCTTC
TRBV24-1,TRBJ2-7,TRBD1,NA,CATSDRQGSEQYF,TGTGCCACCAGTGACCGACAGGGCAGCGAGCAGTACTTC
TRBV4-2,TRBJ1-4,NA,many,CASSQVQEEEKLFF,TGTGCCAGCAGCCAAGTCCAGGAGGAGGAAAAACTGTTTTTT
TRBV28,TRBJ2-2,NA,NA,CASHRRGGNTGELFF,TGTGCCAGCCATAGAAGGGGGGGGAACACCGGGGAGCTGTTTTTT
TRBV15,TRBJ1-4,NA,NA,CATSREQGVYEKLFF,TGTGCCACCAGCAGAGAACAGGGTGTGTACGAAAAACTGTTTTTT
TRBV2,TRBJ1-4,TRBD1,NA,CASSPGQGNEKLFF,TGTGCCAGCAGCCCCGGACAGGGTAATGAAAAACTGTTTTTT
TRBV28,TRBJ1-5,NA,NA,CASSLPDSYSNQPQHF,TGTGCCAGCAGTTTGCCGGACAGCTATAGCAATCAGCCCCAGCATTTT
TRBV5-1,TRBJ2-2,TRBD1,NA,CASSPQDRVYTGELFF,TGCGCCAGCAGCCCACAAGACAGGGTATACACCGGGGAGCTGTTTTTT